These 11 T cell receptor beta chains share one sample of origin, sequenced in a study of human T cells and chemical hapten exposure. TCRdb re-derived calls from the RACE reads in MiXCR, one entry per CDR3 protein. The sample carries about 89,000 distinct CDR3 sequences, about an eighth recorded once. The time point: patch test 3, about 24 weeks after DPC sensitization. The sample's treatment: therapeutic diphenylcyclopropenone sensitization with weekly scalp DPC. The material was whole blood, obtained in connection with sensitization to the hapten diphenylcyclopropenone (DPC). Source of these receptors: a woman between 45 and 60 years old with alopecia areata. Some clones in this sample may be carry-over from other donors' samples.

Many counts were recorded for this clonotype. The chain carries TRBV3-1 and TRBJ2-5; 7 bases fit TRBD2. Losses at the gene ends were 1 base for V and 5 bases for J; bases not matched to a gene: 13. CDR3 length: 17 residues. CDR1 is LGHDT, CDR2 YNNKEL, per germline (reference sequence). The CDR3 region has the DNA TGTGCCAGCAGCCAAGTTCGGGGAGGGAACAGCGGCGAGACCCAGTACTTC. Its translation is CASSQVRGGNSGETQYF.

The table lists this clonotype with a few counts. The chain uses TRBV10-2 and TRBJ2-5; 9 bases are a match to TRBD2. The CDR3 consists of 16 residues. Per germline, CDR1 WSHSY and CDR2 SAAADI. Unmatched junction bases numbered 13, after V lost 6 bases and J lost 5 bases. CDR3 coding DNA: TGCGCCAGCAGCCCTCTGGGGCGGGAGGGCCAGGAGACCCAGTACTTC. Translated, it gives CASSPLGREGQETQYF.

The chain recombines TRBV29-1 with TRBJ2-3, with 12 bases lining up with TRBD1. The trim removed 6 bases at V and 6 bases at J, leaving 10 bases unmatched. This CDR3 has 15 residues. CDR1 is SQVTM and CDR2 is ANQGSEA in the germline V gene. CDR3 amino acids: CSVAWGDRGPDTQYF. CDR3 DNA sequence: TGCAGCGTCGCCTGGGGGGACAGGGGGCCGGATACGCAGTATTTT.

This clonotype was recorded at least ten times. This chain links TRBV4-2 with TRBJ2-7; TRBD2 matches 9 bases. The CDR3 covers 17 residues. V lost 0 bases and J lost 3; bases outside the gene matches: 9. Per germline, CDR1 LGHNA and CDR2 YNFKEQ. The CDR3 nucleotides are TGTGCCAGCAGCCAAGATAGGGCTAGCGGGGTCTTCTACGAGCAGTACTTC. This gives the protein CASSQDRASGVFYEQYF.

The rearrangement joins TRBV10-3 to TRBJ1-3; D unresolved. This CDR3 is built from 15 residues. Trimming stripped 4 bases from V and 0 bases from J, with 10 bases between. Germline values: CDR1 ENHRY, CDR2 SYGVKD. The CDR3 nucleotides are TGTGCCATCAGTGCACTAGACACCTCTGGAAACACCATATATTTT. It yields the protein CAISALDTSGNTIYF.

The CDR3 protein is CASSPLAGGYNEQFF. Here the CDR3 DNA reads TGTGCCAGCAGCCCGCTAGCGGGAGGGTACAATGAGCAGTTCTTC. J is TRBJ2-1 and V is TRBV28, with 12 bases matching TRBD2. In germline, CDR1 is MDHEN, CDR2 SYDVKM. The junction had 4 bases not matched to a gene; V was cut back by 6 bases and J by 4 bases. The CDR3 is 15 amino acids.

This clonotype was counted a few times. The chain joins TRBV7-9 to TRBJ1-3; TRBD1 is a possible D gene (6 bases). Per the germline V gene, CDR1 is SEHNR and CDR2 is FQNEAQ (reference sequence). The CDR3 spans 18 residues. The V gene lost 3 bases and the J gene lost 0 bases, with 18 bases spanning the gap. CDR3 protein: CASSFPPGGASSGNTIYF. The CDR3 nucleotides read TGTGCCAGCAGCTTTCCGCCGGGGGGCGCGAGCTCTGGAAACACCATATATTTT.

This clonotype has a handful of counts. The chain uses TRBV10-2 and TRBJ1-5; D remains unclear. V lost 0 bases, J lost 1 base, and 4 bases lay in between. Germline-derived CDR1 and CDR2 are WSHSY and SAAADI. CDR3 length equals 14 residues. CDR3: CASSESTSNQPQHF. The CDR3 region has the DNA TGCGCCAGCAGTGAGTCGACAAGCAATCAGCCCCAGCATTTT.

This clonotype was counted a few times. The V gene is TRBV7-9, the J gene TRBJ2-1; D ambiguous. The germline V gene encodes CDR1 SEHNR and CDR2 FQNEAQ (reference sequence). With 1 base removed from V and 6 bases from J, the gap between germline ends came to 19 bases. This CDR3 is built from 17 residues. CDR3: CASSLGRALHGPNEQFF. Here the CDR3 DNA reads TGTGCCAGCAGCTTAGGACGTGCCCTTCACGGGCCCAATGAGCAGTTCTTC.

This clonotype was recorded many times. The V call is TRBV6-2 or TRBV6-3, the J call TRBJ2-6, with 10 bases matching TRBD1. This CDR3 has 19 residues. The germline V gene encodes CDR1 MNHEY and CDR2 SVGEGT. V dropped 2 bases and J dropped 0; count of bases not matched to a gene: 7. The CDR3 here is CASSYVRTGGFSGANVLTF. DNA of the CDR3: TGTGCCAGCAGTTACGTGAGGACAGGGGGTTTCTCTGGGGCCAACGTCCTGACTTTC.

V gene TRBV7-2 combines with J gene TRBJ2-1; the match to TRBD2 covers 11 bases. Germline lookup yields CDR1 SGHTA and CDR2 FQGNSA. The CDR3 length is 16 residues. The trim removed 4 bases at V and 4 bases at J, leaving 6 bases unmatched. The CDR3 loop is CASSYAGTSGYNEQFF. As DNA, the CDR3 is TGTGCCAGCAGCTATGCCGGGACTAGCGGTTACAATGAGCAGTTCTTC.